The sequence of this TCR beta chain was determined in a study of T cell responses to AZD1222 COVID-19 vaccine. Between the trimmed V and J ends, which lost 2 bases and 3 bases, there was a span of 10 bases. The CDR3 totals 15 residues. Germline CDR1 reads MNHEY; CDR2 reads SVGAGI. TCRdb's copy holds only in-frame clones and misses some; the assay was immunoSEQ multiplex PCR. The sample yields some 180,000 clones, roughly 89% seen once. Pooling covered second doses at about 4 or about 12 weeks. The source is an adult who received the AZD1222 COVID-19 vaccine. The chain has TRBV6-5 and TRBJ1-4; maybe TRBD1 (5 bases). This specimen consisted of peripheral blood, obtained 28 days after the second AZD1222 dose. The CDR3 is CASSYLQAANEKLFF. DNA of the CDR3: TGTGCCAGCAGTTACCTACAGGCAGCTAATGAAAAACTGTTTTTT.